This T cell receptor beta chain is from a study of T-cell reconstitution after alpha-beta-depleted transplantation in children. General observations from the study: By about two months after transplant, alpha-beta T cells reportedly arose from several hundred graft clones that had expanded. The authors attributed T-cell counts and diversity one year after transplant mostly to newly produced T cells.

This clonotype showed up many times. Its antigen remains unidentified. Construction of the TCRbeta library involved unique molecular identifiers. TCRdb passed the PCR reads through MiXCR, listing each CDR3 protein once. The sample has nearly 200,000 distinct CDR3 sequences; 6.3% are singletons. This sequence was found in a girl in the first two years of life with combined immunodeficiency, due to receive a stem cell transplant. Sequences were derived from PBMCs, sampled before TCRalphabeta/CD19-depleted stem cell transplant.

The CDR3 DNA follows: TGTGCCACCAGTGACCCCCAGGGGGGGGTGAACACCGGGGAGCTGTTTTTT. It encodes CATSDPQGGVNTGELFF. This chain uses TRBV24-1 with TRBJ2-2, with D perhaps TRBD1 or TRBD2 (7 bases each). The V gene's germline CDR1 is KGHDR and CDR2 SFDVKD. V lost 4 bases and J 1 base, leaving 15 bases between the germline ends. The CDR3 has 17 residues.